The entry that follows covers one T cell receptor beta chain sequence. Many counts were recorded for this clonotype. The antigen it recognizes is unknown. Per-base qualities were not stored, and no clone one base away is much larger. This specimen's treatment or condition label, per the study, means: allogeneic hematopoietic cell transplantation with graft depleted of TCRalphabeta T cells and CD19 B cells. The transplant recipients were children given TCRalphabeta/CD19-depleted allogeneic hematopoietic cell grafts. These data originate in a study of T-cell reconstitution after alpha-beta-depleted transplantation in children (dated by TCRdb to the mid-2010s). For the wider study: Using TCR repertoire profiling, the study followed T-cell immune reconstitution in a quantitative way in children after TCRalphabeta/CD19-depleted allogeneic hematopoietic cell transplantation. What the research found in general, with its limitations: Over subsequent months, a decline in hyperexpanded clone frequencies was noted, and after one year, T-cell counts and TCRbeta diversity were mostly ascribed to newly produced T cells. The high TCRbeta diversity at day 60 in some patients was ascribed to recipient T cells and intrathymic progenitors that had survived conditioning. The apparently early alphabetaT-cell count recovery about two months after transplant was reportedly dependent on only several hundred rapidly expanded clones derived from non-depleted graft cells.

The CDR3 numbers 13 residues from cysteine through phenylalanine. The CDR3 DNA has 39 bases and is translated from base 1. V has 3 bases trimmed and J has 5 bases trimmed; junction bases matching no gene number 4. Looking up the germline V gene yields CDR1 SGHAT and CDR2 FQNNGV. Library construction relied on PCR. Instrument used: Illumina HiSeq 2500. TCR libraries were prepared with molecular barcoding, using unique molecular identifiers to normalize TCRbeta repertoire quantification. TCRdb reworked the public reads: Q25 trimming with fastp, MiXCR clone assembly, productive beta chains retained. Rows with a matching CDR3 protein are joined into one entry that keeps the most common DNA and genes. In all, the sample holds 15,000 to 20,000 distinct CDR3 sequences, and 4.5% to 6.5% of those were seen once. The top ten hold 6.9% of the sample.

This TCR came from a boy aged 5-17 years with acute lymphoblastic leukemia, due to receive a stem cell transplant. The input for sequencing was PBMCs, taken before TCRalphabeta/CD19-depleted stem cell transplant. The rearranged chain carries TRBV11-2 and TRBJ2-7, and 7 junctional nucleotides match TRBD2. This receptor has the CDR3 CASSFTGGDEQYF. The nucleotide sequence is TGTGCCAGCAGCTTTACTGGGGGGGACGAGCAGTACTTC.